This record looks at one T cell receptor (beta chain) sequence and its context. The specificity of this receptor is unknown. Per-base quality was not reported, and no clone a single base away is much larger than it. The sample originates from a study of CD8 T cells in Susac syndrome (dated by TCRdb to between 2018 and 2020). The study in broad terms: Among the sequenced Susac syndrome patients, over five had clinically active disease and eight or nine were in clinical remission. Susac syndrome patients were therapy-naive, on corticosteroids (some also receiving IVIg), or on IVIg alone at blood withdrawal. The study used repertoire sequencing to test whether antigen drove CD8+ T cell activation and differentiation in Susac syndrome. The study compared CD8+ T cell repertoire clonality among over 9 healthy donors, about 14 Susac syndrome patients and 15 multiple sclerosis patients.

RNA was extracted using the RNeasy kit, and roughly 0.5 to 1 ug of the RNA was reverse transcribed with random hexamers. The immunoSEQ multiplex PCR assay, covering 54 Vbeta and 13 Jbeta segments, was used to amplify TCR beta CDR3 regions. PCR amplification bias was corrected using a synthetic template baseline for primer optimization and computational correction. In the authors' own workflow: Reads were annotated to V, D and J genes according to IMGT and were analyzed with immunoSEQ Analyzer, with only productive sequences retained. Clonality was computed as one minus Shannon entropy normalized by log2 of the number of productive unique sequences. For each patient and control, public and private clones were evaluated within the 100 most prevalent clones. A clone was defined as Susac-specific if it was absent from the healthy and MS cohorts, from over 1,000 published viral clones and from other ImmuneACCESS disease sequences. TCRdb applied fastp at Q25 and MiXCR to the public reads, then kept only in-frame beta chains. Every entry covers one CDR3 protein and lists the most common genes and DNA from its rows. These V and J calls rely on TCRdb rather than the paper's analysis. The sample table contains 95,000 to 150,000 distinct CDR3 sequences; only one count was recorded for around 94% of them. Around 0.27% of the sample is taken by the ten largest.

Summary of the overall study and its limitations: Sixteen Susac-specific public clones were identified in the total CD8+ repertoire, and roughly five Susac-specific public clones were identified in the CD8+ TEMRA repertoire. Susac syndrome CD8+ repertoires showed clonal expansion, highest in CD8+ TEMRA cells and greater in clinically active than remitting patients. The number of individuals in the TCR sequencing and HLA analysis was acknowledged as relatively small.

High-throughput TCR beta sequencing profiled peripheral blood CD8+ and CD4+ T cells from healthy donors, Susac syndrome patients and multiple sclerosis patients. Susac syndrome patients met recently defined diagnostic criteria for definite or probable disease. Bulk CD8+ and CD4+ T cells were purified by magnetic negative isolation, while CD8+ TEMRA cells were enriched using FACS. Blood was drawn into EDTA tubes, processed within 24 hours, and PBMCs were isolated by density gradient centrifugation. PBMCs intended for TCR sequencing were cryopreserved in liquid nitrogen and were subsequently thawed in a 37 degrees C water bath. The sorted or isolated CD4+, CD8+ and CD8+ TEMRA cells reached a purity of at least 90%. The CDR3 covers 15 residues, taking in both the cysteine and the phenylalanine. The DNA shown is the 45-base CDR3, in frame from base 1. Deletion took 2 bases off V and 4 bases off J, with a span of 12 bases between the germline ends. The germline V gene gives CDR1 as LGHNA and CDR2 as YSLEER.

The rearranged segments are TRBV4-3 and TRBJ1-5; TRBD1 is perhaps the D gene, given 5 matching bases. What was sequenced was CD8+ T cells from PBMCs. This sequence originates from a human donor with Susac syndrome. The nucleotide sequence is given as TGCGCCAGCAGCCAAAGATGGGGCGTGAATCAGCCCCAGCATTTT. The translation is CASSQRWGVNQPQHF.